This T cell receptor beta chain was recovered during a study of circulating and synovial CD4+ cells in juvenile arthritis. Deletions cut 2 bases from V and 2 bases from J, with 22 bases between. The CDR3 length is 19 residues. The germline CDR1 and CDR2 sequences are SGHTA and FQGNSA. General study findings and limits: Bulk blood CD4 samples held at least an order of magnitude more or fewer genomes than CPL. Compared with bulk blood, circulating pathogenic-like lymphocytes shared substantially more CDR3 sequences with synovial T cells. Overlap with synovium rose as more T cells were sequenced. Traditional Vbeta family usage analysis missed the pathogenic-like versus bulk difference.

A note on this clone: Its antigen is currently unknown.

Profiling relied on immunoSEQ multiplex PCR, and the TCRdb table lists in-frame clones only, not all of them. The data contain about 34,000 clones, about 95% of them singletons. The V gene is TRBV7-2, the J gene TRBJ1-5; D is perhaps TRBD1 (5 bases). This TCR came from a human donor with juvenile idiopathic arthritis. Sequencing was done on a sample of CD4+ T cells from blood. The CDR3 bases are TGTGCCAGCAGCTTACTCTCGGGGGGGAAGGCGAACGGCAATCAGCCCCAGCATTTT. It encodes CASSLLSGGKANGNQPQHF.